The present TCR beta chain was sequenced within a study of blood T cell repertoires in COVID-19. After removal of 4 bases from V and 4 bases from J, the junction contained 10 bases not matched to a gene. Germline values: CDR1 SGHRS, CDR2 YFSETQ. The CDR3 spans 15 residues. Repertoires were generated with immunoSEQ multiplex PCR, while TCRdb's copy carries only in-frame clones and drops some. This sample has 400,000 or so clones, with around 86% found just once. The chain recombines TRBV5-1 with TRBJ2-7; 8 bases align to TRBD1. The sample consisted of peripheral blood. This sequence was found in a human donor in a cohort sampled during active COVID-19. DNA of the CDR3: TGCGCCAGCAGCAACTACCGAGACAGGGGTTACGAGCAGTACTTC. Its protein is CASSNYRDRGYEQYF.